Sequencing of this TCR beta chain was carried out in a study of T cell changes during pregnancy in multiple sclerosis. Germline V CDR1 and CDR2: MGHRA, YSYEKL. Trimming left V 0 bases short and J 0 bases short, with 14 bases between. The CDR3 is made up of 17 amino acids. The table came from immunoSEQ multiplex PCR; TCRdb's copy has only in-frame clones and leaves some out. The sample contains some 49,000 clones, just under 95% of which appear only once. The V and J genes are TRBV4-1 and TRBJ1-2, with TRBD1 as a possible D gene (6 bases). This specimen consisted of CD8+ T cells from peripheral blood mononuclear cells, obtained in the first trimester of pregnancy. The TCR originated in a female donor with multiple sclerosis, enrolled in a pregnancy study. This chain's CDR3 is CASSQDSTGFSNYGYTF. The CDR3 nucleotides read TGCGCCAGCAGCCAAGATAGCACAGGGTTCTCTAACTATGGCTACACCTTC.